These 9 T cell receptor beta chains originate from one sample sequenced in a study of cytomegalovirus exposure and HLA in healthy donors. PCR primers comprised 60 Vbeta and 13 Jbeta primers. Generated by immunoSEQ multiplex PCR, the TCRdb table keeps only in-frame clones and is missing some. This table lists some 200,000 clones. What was sequenced was PBMCs. Receptors originate from a man under 40 in good health and CMV-seronegative.

V gene TRBV5-1 combines with J gene TRBJ2-7; 8 bases agree with TRBD2. CDR3 size: 14 residues. J lost 3 bases, V lost 4 bases, and 6 bases had no gene match. Germline values: CDR1 SGHRS, CDR2 YFSETQ. CDR3 sequence (DNA): TGCGCCAGCAGCATCCGTAGCGGGATCTACGAGCAGTACTTC. As protein: CASSIRSGIYEQYF. Full variable domain (remainder filled in from reference TRBV5-1 and TRBJ2-7): KAGVTQTPRYLIKTRGQQVTLSCSPISGHRSVSWYQQTPGQGLQFLFEYFSETQRNKGNFPGRFSGRQFSNSRSEMNVSTLELGDSALYLCASSIRSGIYEQYFGPGTRLTVT.

The V and J genes are TRBV29-1 and TRBJ2-6, with no clear D. The V gene's germline CDR1 is SQVTM and CDR2 ANQGSEA. The CDR3 has 13 amino acids. Trimming left V 4 bases short and J 0 bases short, with 4 bases between. The DNA for the CDR3 is TGCAGCGTTGCCCTCTCTGGGGCCAACGTCCTGACTTTC. It translates to CSVALSGANVLTF. Complete variable domain (other parts from reference TRBV29-1 and TRBJ2-6): SAVISQKPSRDICQRGTSLTIQCQVDSQVTMMFWYRQQPGQSLTLIATANQGSEATYESGFVIDKFPISRPNLTFSTLTVSNMSPEDSSIYLCSVALSGANVLTFGAGSRLTVL.

The J gene is TRBJ2-5, the V gene TRBV7-2; 13 nucleotides align to TRBD2. The CDR3 covers 17 residues. The V segment lost 1 base and the J segment 10 bases; nucleotides outside the gene matches: 12. CDR1 and CDR2 from the germline V gene are SGHTA and FQGNSA. The CDR3 protein is CASSLELAGGSLAGQYF. For the CDR3, the DNA is TGTGCCAGCAGCTTAGAACTAGCGGGAGGGTCACTTGCGGGCCAGTACTTC. The full variable domain, its missing parts supplied by reference TRBV7-2 and TRBJ2-5, is GAGVSQSPSNKVTEKGKDVELRCDPISGHTALYWYRQSLGQGLEFLIYFQGNSAPDKSGLPSDRFSAERTGGSVSTLTIQRTQQEDSAVYLCASSLELAGGSLAGQYFGPGTRLLVL.

V gene TRBV30 combines with J gene TRBJ1-5; D is possibly TRBD1 (6 bases). This CDR3 has 14 residues. Trimming left V 0 bases short and J 7 bases short, with 13 bases between. CDR1 is GTSNPN and CDR2 is SVGIG in the germline V gene (reference sequence). CDR3 DNA: TGTGCCTGGAGTGTACAGGGATCTGGGCAGCCCCAGCATTTT. Its protein is CAWSVQGSGQPQHF. Filled out from reference TRBV30 and TRBJ1-5, the complete variable domain reads SQTIHQWPATLVQPVGSPLSLECTVEGTSNPNLYWYRQAAGRGLQLLFYSVGIGQISSEVPQNLSASRPQDRQFILSSKKLLLSDSGFYLCAWSVQGSGQPQHFGDGTRLSIL.

The rearrangement links TRBV11-1 to TRBJ2-7; D gene unclear. CDR3 length: 14 residues. Germline CDR1 is SGHAT and CDR2 is FQDESV (reference sequence). V was clipped by 7 bases and J by 3 bases, with 16 bases between them. The CDR3 protein is CASTTSLVDYEQYF. DNA for the CDR3: TGTGCCAGCACCACCTCATTGGTAGACTACGAGCAGTACTTC. Variable domain in full (rest from reference TRBV11-1 and TRBJ2-7): EAEVAQSPRYKITEKSQAVAFWCDPISGHATLYWYRQILGQGPELLVQFQDESVVDDSQLPKDRFSAERLKGVDSTLKIQPAELGDSAMYLCASTTSLVDYEQYFGPGTRLTVT.

The gene calls are TRBV6-1 and TRBJ2-6; D is undetermined. Trimming cost V 7 bases and J 0 bases, with 4 bases left between them. Germline-derived CDR1 and CDR2 are MNHNS and SASEGT. CDR3 length: 13 amino acids. The DNA for the CDR3 is TGTGCCAGCAAGCTCTCTGGGGCCAACGTCCTGACTTTC. It codes for CASKLSGANVLTF.

V and J are TRBV27 and TRBJ2-5, with TRBD1 identical over 7 bases. CDR1 and CDR2 (germline): MNHEY, SMNVEV (reference sequence). Trimming removed 3 bases from V and 1 base from J; junction bases left unmatched: 5. The CDR3 totals 15 residues. The CDR3 spells CASSFSRQGQETQYF. In nucleotides, the CDR3 is TGTGCCAGCAGTTTTTCCCGACAGGGCCAAGAGACCCAGTACTTC.

The rearrangement joins TRBV5-5 to TRBJ1-3, with D possibly TRBD1 on 5 matching bases. The CDR3 has 14 amino acids. Trimming removed 5 bases from V and 1 base from J, with 10 bases in between. CDR1 SGHKS and CDR2 YYEKEE come from the germline V gene (reference sequence). CDR3 nucleotide sequence: TGTGCCAGCAGAGGACAAATTTCTGGAAACACCATATATTTT. It specifies CASRGQISGNTIYF.

J is TRBJ2-1 and V is TRBV2; 8 positions match TRBD1. The CDR3 loop spans 11 amino acids. Germline loops: CDR1 SNHLY, CDR2 FYNNEI. The trim removed 8 bases at V and 10 bases at J, leaving 4 bases unmatched. CDR3 DNA sequence: TGTGCCAGCCGACAGGGGCGAGAGCAGTTCTTC. Encoded protein: CASRQGREQFF.